The rows below give T cell receptor beta chains drawn from one sample of a study of CD4+ T cells in melanoma. Data came from immunoSEQ multiplex PCR; TCRdb stores just in-frame clones and leaves some out. This table holds over 100,000 clones, about 90% found once. Sequencing was done on a sample of peripheral blood. The receptors come from a human donor with melanoma. The CDR3 runs from the conserved cysteine through the conserved F or W. A D gene is named only where the DNA matches it firmly. Size values are once, few and many counts, or a class for expanded clones, and some rows have none.

D: TRBD2; size: -; J: TRBJ2-7; V: TRBV18; length: 16; CDR3: CASSPGLAGGQYEQYF; DNA: TGTGCCAGCTCACCAGGCCTAGCGGGAGGGCAATACGAGCAGTACTTC
D: -; size: -; J: TRBJ2-4; V: TRBV5-6; length: 16; CDR3: CASSLVGTLAKNIQYF; DNA: TGTGCCAGCAGCTTGGTAGGGACCCTAGCCAAAAACATTCAGTACTTC
D: -; size: once; J: TRBJ1-2; V: TRBV9; length: 14; CDR3: CASSPGPSDHGYTF; DNA: TGTGCCAGCAGCCCCGGACCATCGGACCATGGCTACACCTTC
D: TRBD2; size: -; J: TRBJ2-3; V: TRBV19; length: 15; CDR3: CASTGLAGVSDTQYF; DNA: TGTGCCAGTACCGGACTAGCGGGAGTGTCAGATACGCAGTATTTT
D: TRBD1; size: -; J: TRBJ1-2; V: TRBV6-1; length: 13; CDR3: CASSIQGSDGYTF; DNA: TGTGCCAGCAGTATACAGGGGAGCGATGGCTACACCTTC
D: -; size: once; J: TRBJ1-5; V: TRBV19; length: 15; CDR3: CASRPTFHSNQPQHF; DNA: TGTGCCAGTAGACCGACATTTCATAGCAATCAGCCCCAGCATTTT
D: -; size: -; J: TRBJ1-5; V: TRBV4-2; length: 14; CDR3: CASSQKQTDQPQHF; DNA: TGTGCCAGCAGCCAAAAGCAGACCGATCAGCCCCAGCATTTT
D: TRBD1; size: -; J: TRBJ1-2; V: TRBV12-5; length: 13; CDR3: CASGPTGSHGYTF; DNA: TGTGCTAGTGGTCCGACAGGGTCCCATGGCTACACCTTC
D: -; size: -; J: TRBJ2-2; V: TRBV4-2; length: 16; CDR3: CASSQDDRQPTGELFF; DNA: TGTGCCAGCAGCCAAGACGATCGACAGCCCACCGGGGAGCTGTTTTTT
D: TRBD1; size: -; J: TRBJ1-2; V: TRBV10-3; length: 13; CDR3: CAISLTGADGYTF; DNA: TGTGCCATCAGCTTAACAGGGGCGGATGGCTACACCTTC
D: -; size: -; J: TRBJ2-2; V: TRBV9; length: 16; CDR3: CASSPRSASSTGELFF; DNA: TGTGCCAGCAGCCCTCGGTCAGCCTCGAGCACCGGGGAGCTGTTTTTT
D: -; size: -; J: TRBJ1-2; V: TRBV4-2; length: 15; CDR3: CASSPSLASNYGYTF; DNA: TGTGCCAGCAGCCCCAGTCTTGCATCAAACTATGGCTACACCTTC
D: TRBD2; size: -; J: TRBJ2-1; V: TRBV5-1; length: 15; CDR3: CASSWGLADYNEQFF; DNA: TGCGCCAGCAGTTGGGGTCTAGCGGATTACAATGAGCAGTTCTTC
D: TRBD1; size: -; J: TRBJ2-7; V: TRBV7-9; length: 14; CDR3: CASRLSGQGAEQYF; DNA: TGTGCCAGCAGACTTTCGGGACAGGGGGCCGAGCAGTACTTC
D: -; size: -; J: TRBJ2-7; V: TRBV4-2; length: 16; CDR3: CASSQDHVAISYEQYF; DNA: TGTGCCAGCAGCCAAGATCATGTGGCTATCTCCTACGAGCAGTACTTC
D: TRBD1; size: -; J: TRBJ1-1; V: TRBV5-1; length: 14; CDR3: CASSPGQWNTEAFF; DNA: TGCGCCAGCAGCCCGGGACAGTGGAACACTGAAGCTTTCTTT
D: -; size: -; J: TRBJ1-2; V: TRBV4-2; length: 13; CDR3: CASSQDRGYGYTF; DNA: TGTGCCAGCAGCCAAGATAGGGGGTATGGCTACACCTTC
D: -; size: -; J: TRBJ1-4; V: TRBV7-6; length: 16; CDR3: CASSSSQGTTNEKLFF; DNA: TGTGCCAGCAGCTCTAGCCAGGGTACTACTAATGAAAAACTGTTTTTT
D: -; size: -; J: TRBJ1-2; V: TRBV13; length: 15; CDR3: CASSLAGTLSYGYTF; DNA: TGTGCCAGCAGCTTAGCAGGCACCCTTTCCTATGGCTACACCTTC
D: TRBD1; size: -; J: TRBJ1-3; V: TRBV6-5; length: 15; CDR3: CASSYGPGQGDTIYF; DNA: TGTGCCAGCAGTTACGGCCCTGGACAGGGAGACACCATATATTTT
D: -; size: -; J: TRBJ1-6; V: TRBV6-6; length: 15; CDR3: CASSLDPRYNSPLHF; DNA: TGTGCCAGCAGTTTAGATCCCCGTTATAATTCACCCCTCCACTTT
D: -; size: -; J: TRBJ1-1; V: TRBV6-1; length: 14; CDR3: CASSLHGGGTEAFF; DNA: TGTGCCAGCAGTCTCCACGGAGGGGGCACTGAAGCTTTCTTT
D: -; size: -; J: TRBJ1-4; V: TRBV7-9; length: 16; CDR3: CASSLAKTGYNEKLFF; DNA: TGTGCCAGCAGCTTAGCAAAGACAGGTTATAATGAAAAACTGTTTTTT
D: -; size: -; J: TRBJ2-3; V: TRBV6-5; length: 13; CDR3: CASRQVSTDTQYF; DNA: TGTGCCAGCCGGCAGGTTAGCACAGATACGCAGTATTTT
D: -; size: -; J: TRBJ2-3; V: TRBV7-6; length: 12; CDR3: CASSQTEDTQYF; DNA: TGTGCCAGCAGCCAGACTGAAGATACGCAGTATTTT
D: -; size: -; J: TRBJ2-5; V: TRBV18; length: 13; CDR3: CASSPYREETQYF; DNA: TGTGCCAGCTCACCTTACAGGGAAGAGACCCAGTACTTC
D: TRBD1; size: once; J: TRBJ1-4; V: TRBV5-5; length: 18; CDR3: CASSRPPGTGPINEKLFF; DNA: TGTGCCAGCAGCCGCCCTCCGGGGACAGGCCCCATTAATGAAAAACTGTTTTTT
D: -; size: -; J: TRBJ2-1; V: TRBV19; length: 16; CDR3: CASSPQVGALYNEQFF; DNA: TGTGCCAGTAGCCCCCAAGTTGGGGCCCTGTACAATGAGCAGTTCTTC
D: -; size: -; J: TRBJ2-1; V: TRBV7-3; length: 13; CDR3: CASSLSSIAEQFF; DNA: TGTGCCAGCAGCTTATCTAGTATCGCTGAGCAGTTCTTC
D: TRBD2; size: -; J: TRBJ2-7; V: TRBV28; length: 14; CDR3: CASTGLAGSYEQYF; DNA: TGTGCCAGCACCGGACTAGCGGGATCCTACGAGCAGTACTTC